These T cell receptor beta chains were read from a single sample in a study of shared clonotypes between healthy human individuals. The data were produced by immunoSEQ multiplex PCR, yet TCRdb's version contains in-frame clones alone and is incomplete. The sample carries a few million clones, about 92% recorded once. What was sequenced was naive CD4+ T cells from PBMCs. The origin of the receptors is a man aged 18 to 30 in good health. Some clones in this sample may be carry-over from other donors' samples. Each CDR3 is given with its conserved first and last residue. A D gene is named only where the DNA matches it firmly. Some rows mark clone size as missing; the rest say once, few, many or name a class of expanded clone.

13	NA	TRBJ1-1	TRBD1	TRBV9	TGTGCCAGCAGCGAGACAGGGACCGTTGAAGCTTTCTTT	CASSETGTVEAFF
13	NA	TRBJ2-2	NA	TRBV6-1	TGTGCCACAGTAAAGGACGCCACCGGGGAGCTGTTTTTT	CATVKDATGELFF
15	NA	TRBJ2-2	NA	TRBV6-5	TGTGCCAGCAGTTATGCAGCGTCGGGCACCGGGGAGCTGTTTTTT	CASSYAASGTGELFF
14	once	TRBJ2-4	NA	TRBV28	TGTGCCAGCAGGAAATTGGTGATTGAAAACATTCAGTACTTC	CASRKLVIENIQYF
15	NA	TRBJ2-7	TRBD1	TRBV6-5	TGTGCCAGCAGTCCACTCGGACAGGGGGCCTACGAGCAGTACTTC	CASSPLGQGAYEQYF
12	NA	TRBJ1-2	NA	TRBV28	TGTGCCAGCAGTGCCGCAGGAGATGGCTACACCTTC	CASSAAGDGYTF
14	NA	TRBJ1-6	NA	TRBV30	TGTGCCTGGAGTGACACATCTGGGGATTCACCCCTCCACTTT	CAWSDTSGDSPLHF
12	NA	TRBJ2-5	NA	TRBV18	TGTGCCAGCTCACGGGAACAAGAGACCCAGTACTTC	CASSREQETQYF
16	NA	TRBJ2-3	TRBD2	TRBV7-2	TGTGCCAGCAGCCTAGGGATAGCGGGAGGGGCAGATACGCAGTATTTT	CASSLGIAGGADTQYF
15	NA	TRBJ2-7	TRBD2	TRBV19	TGTGCCAGTAGTATCGGGGGGAAGAGCTCCTACGAGCAGTACTTC	CASSIGGKSSYEQYF
16	NA	TRBJ2-1	NA	TRBV28	TGTGCCAGCAGTTTAGGATACAGAGGGAGGTACAATGAGCAGTTCTTC	CASSLGYRGRYNEQFF
14	NA	TRBJ2-5	NA	TRBV18	TGTGCCAGCTCACCTAGGACAGATCAAGAGACCCAGTACTTC	CASSPRTDQETQYF
14	NA	TRBJ2-7	NA	TRBV5-1	TGCGCCAGCAGCTTGGGGGCCCGAGAAAACGAGCAGTACTTC	CASSLGARENEQYF
14	NA	TRBJ1-3	NA	TRBV28	TGTGCCAGCACCACCGGGACCTCCGGAAACACCATATATTTT	CASTTGTSGNTIYF